These 28 T cell receptor beta chains originate from one sample sequenced in a study of regulatory T cells in long-lasting Graves disease. In building TCR beta libraries, iRepertoire HTBI primers were used together with Arm-PCR of CDR3 regions. MiXCR, applied by TCRdb to the multiplex PCR reads, yields one record per CDR3 protein. This table holds roughly 400,000 distinct CDR3 sequences, approximately 22% found once. As to time point: persistent/refractory GD, antithyroid drugs over 5 years with positive TRAb. Extracted RNA from PBMCs served as the source of the TCR library. Sequenced here: peripheral blood mononuclear cells (PBMCs), sampled when the disease was refractory, from a patient treated with antithyroid drugs. The origin of the receptors is a female donor with Graves disease.

This clonotype has just a few counts. CDR3 amino acids: CATSKSGTTAKNIQYF. As DNA, the CDR3 is TGTGCCACCAGCAAATCCGGGACAACAGCCAAAAACATTCAGTACTTC. The chain is built from TRBV15 and TRBJ2-4, with a tentative D call TRBD1 (6 bases). Trimming left V 4 bases short and J 0 bases short, with 13 bases between. Germline V gene sequence: CDR1 LNHNV, CDR2 YYDKDF (reference sequence). The CDR3 is made up of 16 amino acids.

On this clonotype itself: A much larger clonotype is one base distant, so this may be a read error. The chain uses TRBV7-9 and TRBJ2-2; TRBD2 is a possible D gene (6 bases). V lost 5 bases, J lost 0 bases, and 19 bases lay in between. The CDR3 extends over 18 amino acids. Per germline, CDR1 SEHNR and CDR2 FQNEAQ (reference sequence). The CDR3 bases are TGTGCCAGCAGCGAACGTCTGTGGCTAGCGTCGAACACCGGGGAGCTGTTTTTT. Protein product: CASSERLWLASNTGELFF.

This chain uses TRBV28 with TRBJ2-3, with a weak D call TRBD2 (6 bases). CDR1 is MDHEN, CDR2 SYDVKM, per germline. The CDR3 totals 14 residues. V gave up 4 bases and J gave up 2 bases, with 10 bases separating them. CDR3 in DNA: TGTGCCAGCAGTTCGGACTATTCCACAGATACGCAGTATTTT. Amino acid sequence: CASSSDYSTDTQYF.

This rearrangement joins TRBV5-1 to TRBJ2-7; D not resolved. CDR3 length: 14 amino acids. CDR1 and CDR2 from the germline V gene are SGHRS and YFSETQ. The ends were cut back, 4 bases at V and 3 bases at J, with 14 bases in the middle. The CDR3: CASSPSADYYEQYF. The CDR3 nucleotides are TGCGCCAGCAGCCCCTCGGCCGATTACTACGAGCAGTACTTC.

This clonotype was counted at least ten times. This rearrangement joins TRBV28 to TRBJ1-1; no firm D call. The V gene's germline CDR1 is MDHEN and CDR2 SYDVKM. With 7 bases removed from V and 2 bases from J, the gap between germline ends came to 20 bases. This CDR3 spans 16 amino acids. CDR3 nucleotides: TGTGCCAGCACCCCACGACCACTGACACGAAACACTGAAGCTTTCTTT. It codes for CASTPRPLTRNTEAFF.

This clonotype has a count of ten or more. This chain joins TRBV28 and TRBJ2-7; 7 positions agree with TRBD2. CDR3 length equals 16 residues. V gave up 4 bases and J gave up 2 bases; unmatched junction bases: 11. Germline CDR1 is MDHEN and CDR2 is SYDVKM. CDR3: CASSSLGGGSTYEQYF. CDR3 bases: TGTGCCAGCAGTTCTCTTGGGGGGGGGAGTACCTACGAGCAGTACTTC.

The chain has TRBV7-2 and TRBJ2-7; 9 nucleotides match TRBD1. The J segment lost 2 bases and the V segment lost 5 bases, leaving 10 bases of the junction unmatched. The germline gives CDR1 SGHTA, CDR2 FQGNSA. This CDR3 has 16 residues. The CDR3 DNA reads as TGTGCCAGCAGCCCCACTCCGGGACAGGGAACCTACGAGCAGTACTTC. This sequence encodes CASSPTPGQGTYEQYF.

J is TRBJ1-5 and V is TRBV9; D is unresolved. CDR1 SGDLS and CDR2 YYNGEE come from the germline V gene. The length of the CDR3 is 13 residues. V was pared by 4 bases and J by 5 bases, with 10 bases between. CDR3 amino acids: CASSLREDQPQHF. DNA of the CDR3: TGTGCCAGCAGCCTACGGGAGGATCAGCCCCAGCATTTT.

This clonotype occurred many times. The chain employs TRBV7-9 and TRBJ2-7; 7 positions match TRBD1. Germline-derived CDR1 and CDR2 are SEHNR and FQNEAQ (reference sequence). The CDR3 is made up of 16 amino acids. J lost 1 base, V lost 1 base, and 7 bases had no gene match. CDR3 DNA sequence: TGTGCCAGCAGCTTAGATTTGAGGGGGCCGTCCTACGAGCAGTACTTC. This encodes CASSLDLRGPSYEQYF. The full variable domain, its missing parts supplied by reference TRBV7-9 and TRBJ2-7, is DTGVSQNPRHKITKRGQNVTFRCDPISEHNRLYWYRQTLGQGPEFLTYFQNEAQLEKSRLLSDRFSAERPKGSFSTLEIQRTEQGDSAMYLCASSLDLRGPSYEQYFGPGTRLTVT.

This clonotype came up a few times. V gene TRBV6-2 or TRBV6-3 combines with J gene TRBJ1-5, with D possibly TRBD1 on 6 matching bases. Per germline, CDR1 MNHEY and CDR2 SVGEGT. V lost 5 bases and J lost 6, with 32 bases in between. The CDR3 runs to 20 residues. The CDR3 protein is CASSEVIEGEVHNLSQPQHF. The CDR3 DNA sequence: TGTGCCAGCAGTGAAGTGATAGAGGGGGAGGTACATAATTTAAGTCAGCCCCAGCATTTT.

This chain links TRBV24-1 with TRBJ2-3; 8 bases match TRBD1. The CDR3 has 16 amino acids. The V gene end was trimmed by 7 bases and the J gene end by 4 bases; junction bases not matched to a gene: 12. Germline CDR1 KGHDR, CDR2 SFDVKD. In DNA, the CDR3 is TGTGCCACCAGAGCTTCCACAGGGGGGTCGTCAGATACGCAGTATTTT. It specifies CATRASTGGSSDTQYF.

The sample holds many counts of this clonotype. This chain links TRBV2 with TRBJ2-5, with a possible D match to TRBD2 (6 bases). The CDR3 length is 13 residues. From germline, CDR1 is SNHLY and CDR2 FYNNEI. V lost 6 bases and J lost 5, with 13 bases in between. For the CDR3, the DNA is TGTGCCAGCAGGGACGGGAGAGTGGAGACCCAGTACTTC. Residues: CASRDGRVETQYF.

In this sample, this clonotype turned up a few times. The chain uses TRBV12-3 or TRBV12-4 and TRBJ2-4; D is unresolved. The CDR3 has 11 amino acids. V was shortened by 7 bases and J by 5 bases, with 6 bases between the two germline ends. CDR3 nucleotide sequence: TGTGCCAGCATGGCGGAAAACATTCAGTACTTC. It yields the protein CASMAENIQYF.

The CDR3 reads CASSLAGVLYNEQFF. DNA for the CDR3: TGTGCCAGCAGTTTAGCGGGAGTGTTATACAATGAGCAGTTCTTC. The rearrangement uses TRBV27 and TRBJ2-1; 7 bases fit TRBD2. After removal of 2 bases from V and 4 bases from J, the junction contained 5 bases not matched to a gene. This CDR3 is built from 15 residues. Germline loops: CDR1 MNHEY, CDR2 SMNVEV (reference sequence).

The chain has TRBV7-3 and TRBJ2-2; 7 bases match TRBD2. Germline V gives CDR1 SGHTA, CDR2 FQGTGA. This CDR3 is built from 14 residues. Unmatched junction bases numbered 1, after V lost 0 bases and J lost 6 bases. The CDR3 spells CASSLTGRAGELFF. CDR3 nucleotides: TGTGCCAGCAGCTTAACTGGGAGGGCCGGGGAGCTGTTTTTT.

The chain recombines TRBV12-3 or TRBV12-4 with TRBJ2-1, with 11 bases matching TRBD1. The length of the CDR3 is 18 residues. V shed 6 bases, J shed 3 bases, and the junction held 13 bases outside the gene matches. CDR3: CASSLGQGGSGLYNEQFF. The CDR3 bases are TGTGCCAGCAGCCTGGGACAGGGGGGTAGCGGGCTCTACAATGAGCAGTTCTTC.

This clonotype was detected many times. This chain links TRBV2 with TRBJ1-6; 9 nucleotides agree with TRBD1. The CDR3 loop spans 15 amino acids. CDR1 SNHLY and CDR2 FYNNEI come from the germline V gene. After removal of 7 bases from V and 6 bases from J, the junction contained 7 bases not matched to a gene. In DNA, the CDR3 is TGTGCCAGCACGTCGTCGGACAGGGGTAATTCACCCCTCCACTTT. Translating gives CASTSSDRGNSPLHF.

This clonotype was picked up many times. The chain couples TRBV7-9 to TRBJ2-5; 8 bases agree with TRBD1. CDR1 is SEHNR, CDR2 FQNEAQ, per germline (reference sequence). This CDR3 is built from 16 residues. V was clipped by 5 bases and J by 2 bases; unmatched bases: 10. CDR3 sequence reads: CASSPYGTGPQETQYF. The CDR3 nucleotides read TGTGCCAGCAGCCCCTATGGGACAGGACCACAAGAGACCCAGTACTTC. The whole variable domain, remainder taken from reference TRBV7-9 and TRBJ2-5, is DTGVSQNPRHKITKRGQNVTFRCDPISEHNRLYWYRQTLGQGPEFLTYFQNEAQLEKSRLLSDRFSAERPKGSFSTLEIQRTEQGDSAMYLCASSPYGTGPQETQYFGPGTRLLVL.

This clonotype appeared many times. V and J are TRBV5-1 and TRBJ2-5; the match to TRBD2 covers 7 bases. CDR1 SGHRS and CDR2 YFSETQ come from the germline V gene. The CDR3 is made up of 19 amino acids. The trim removed 0 bases at V and 0 bases at J, leaving 14 bases unmatched. CDR3: CASSLGRRGIAGYQETQYF. In nucleotides, the CDR3 is TGCGCCAGCAGCTTGGGCAGGAGAGGGATAGCGGGTTACCAAGAGACCCAGTACTTC.

This clonotype has ten or more counts. V is TRBV7-2 and J is TRBJ2-6; D gene ambiguous. Between the trimmed V and J ends, which lost 1 base and 1 base, there was a span of 14 bases. Germline CDR1 SGHTA, CDR2 FQGNSA. The CDR3 sequence is 18 residues long. In DNA, the CDR3 is TGTGCCAGCAGCTTAGACCCCCGCCTGGGGTCTGGGGCCAACGTCCTGACTTTC. Translation: CASSLDPRLGSGANVLTF.

The chain joins TRBV9 to TRBJ2-1; D unresolved. The CDR3 covers 16 residues. Germline lookup yields CDR1 SGDLS and CDR2 YYNGEE. V was clipped by 0 bases and J by 5 bases, with 15 bases between them. In nucleotides, the CDR3 is TGTGCCAGCAGCGTAGGCCCCACACGGACCCACAATGAGCAGTTCTTC. Its protein product is CASSVGPTRTHNEQFF.

This clonotype appeared many times. This chain links TRBV3-1 with TRBJ2-5, with 12 positions matching TRBD2. V shed 0 bases, J shed 6 bases, and the junction held 2 bases outside the gene matches. The CDR3 has 15 residues. CDR1 and CDR2 from the germline V gene are LGHDT and YNNKEL (reference sequence). This CDR3 is CASSQELAGGQTQYF. The CDR3, as DNA: TGTGCCAGCAGCCAAGAACTAGCGGGAGGCCAGACCCAGTACTTC.

This clonotype was picked up a small number of times. The rearrangement uses TRBV30 and TRBJ1-5; tentative D call: TRBD1 (5 bases). CDR1 and CDR2 (germline): GTSNPN, SVGIG (reference sequence). V was clipped by 0 bases and J by 7 bases, with 16 bases between them. The CDR3 extends over 15 amino acids. CDR3 loop: CAWSVGNRLEQPQHF. CDR3 nucleotide sequence: TGTGCCTGGAGTGTAGGTAACAGGTTAGAGCAGCCCCAGCATTTT.

This clonotype was seen many times. V is TRBV2 and J is TRBJ1-5; 8 positions match TRBD1. The CDR3 runs to 16 residues. V dropped 8 bases and J dropped 1; count of bases not matched to a gene: 10. Germline CDR1 reads SNHLY; CDR2 reads FYNNEI. The CDR3, as DNA: TGTGCCAGCCGGGGGACAGGTGGGAAGAGCAATCAGCCCCAGCATTTT. Protein product: CASRGTGGKSNQPQHF.

This clonotype showed up just once. This may come from a read error, since a much larger clone is one base off. This rearrangement joins TRBV11-1 to TRBJ2-3; D is uncertain. Germline CDR1 reads SGHAT; CDR2 reads FQDESV (reference sequence). This CDR3 region has 11 residues. The chain's CDR3 is CAGSWGPVQYF. The DNA for the CDR3 is TGTGCCGGCAGCTGGGGTCCGGTGCAGTATTTT.

This clonotype was seen ten or more times. This sequence joins TRBV14 and TRBJ2-7; 10 bases align to TRBD2. Germline V CDR1 and CDR2: SGHDN, FVKESK. The CDR3 totals 14 residues. V dropped 2 bases and J dropped 7; count of bases not matched to a gene: 5. DNA for the CDR3: TGTGCCAGCAGCCAACTAGCGGGAGTGGATGAGCAGTACTTC. As protein: CASSQLAGVDEQYF.

In this sample, this clonotype turned up many times. The chain links TRBV3-1 to TRBJ2-7; no clear D. The V and J ends lost 0 bases and 5 bases respectively, with 5 bases between them. The germline V gene encodes CDR1 LGHDT and CDR2 YNNKEL (reference sequence). The CDR3 sequence is 12 residues long. The CDR3 loop reads CASSQEYHEQYF. The CDR3 nucleotides read TGTGCCAGCAGCCAAGAGTACCACGAGCAGTACTTC.

Many counts were recorded for this clonotype. The chain is built from TRBV5-1 and TRBJ2-7, with 7 bases that match TRBD1. The CDR3 length is 14 residues. Unmatched junction bases numbered 3, after V lost 2 bases and J lost 1 base. The germline V gene encodes CDR1 SGHRS and CDR2 YFSETQ. CDR3 in amino acids: CASSFEQGSYEQYF. In DNA, the CDR3 is TGCGCCAGCAGCTTTGAACAGGGGTCCTACGAGCAGTACTTC.